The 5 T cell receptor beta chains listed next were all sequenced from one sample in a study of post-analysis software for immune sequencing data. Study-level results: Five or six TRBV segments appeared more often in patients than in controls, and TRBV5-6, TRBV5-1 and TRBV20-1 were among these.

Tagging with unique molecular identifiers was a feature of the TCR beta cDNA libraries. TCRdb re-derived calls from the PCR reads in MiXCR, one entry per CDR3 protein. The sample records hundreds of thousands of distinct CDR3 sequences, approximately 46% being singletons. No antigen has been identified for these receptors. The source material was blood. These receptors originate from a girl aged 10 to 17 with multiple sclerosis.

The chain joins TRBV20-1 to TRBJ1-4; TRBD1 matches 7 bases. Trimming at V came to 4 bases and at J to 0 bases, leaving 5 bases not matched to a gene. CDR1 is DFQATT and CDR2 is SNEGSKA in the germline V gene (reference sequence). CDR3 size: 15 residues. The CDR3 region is CSATAGTATNEKLFF. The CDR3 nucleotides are TGCAGTGCTACCGCAGGGACAGCAACTAATGAAAAACTGTTTTTT.

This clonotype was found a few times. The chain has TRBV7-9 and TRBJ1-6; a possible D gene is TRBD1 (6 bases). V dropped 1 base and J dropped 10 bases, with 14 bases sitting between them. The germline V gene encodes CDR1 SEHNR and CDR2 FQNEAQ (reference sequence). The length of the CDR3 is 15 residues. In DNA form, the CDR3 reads TGTGCCAGCAGCTTAGTGGGGGCAAGCAGATCACCCCTCCACTTT. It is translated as CASSLVGASRSPLHF.

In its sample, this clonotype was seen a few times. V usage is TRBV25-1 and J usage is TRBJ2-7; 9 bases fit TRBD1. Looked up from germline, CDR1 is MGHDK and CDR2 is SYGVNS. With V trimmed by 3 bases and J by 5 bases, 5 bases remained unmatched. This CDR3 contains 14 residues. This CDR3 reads CASSDWDRENEQYF. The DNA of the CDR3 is TGTGCCAGCAGTGATTGGGACAGGGAGAACGAGCAGTACTTC.

The CDR3 region is CASSLSGDRGNTEAFF. As DNA, the CDR3 is TGTGCCAGCAGTTTATCGGGGGACAGGGGGAACACTGAAGCTTTCTTT. V usage is TRBV27 and J usage is TRBJ1-1; 10 nucleotides align to TRBD1. The CDR3 spans 16 residues. Germline values: CDR1 MNHEY, CDR2 SMNVEV (reference sequence). Trimming took 0 bases from V and 1 from J; bases not matched to a gene: 2.

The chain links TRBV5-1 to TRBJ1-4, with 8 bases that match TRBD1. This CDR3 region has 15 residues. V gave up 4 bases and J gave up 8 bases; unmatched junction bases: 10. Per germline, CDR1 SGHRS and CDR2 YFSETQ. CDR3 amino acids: CASSELDREGEKLFF. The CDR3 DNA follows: TGCGCCAGCAGCGAGCTGGACAGGGAGGGGGAAAAACTGTTTTTT.